This record concerns one T cell receptor beta chain sequence. Its cognate antigen is unknown. Time point denoted: week 5, during vaccination. A single vaccine dose contained 300 ug of mutant IDH1 20-mer peptide, and topical imiquimod was used with it. Libraries were prepared by immunoSEQ multiplex PCR; TCRdb keeps only in-frame clonotypes and omits some of them. Here the sample spans approximately 76,000 clones, about 91% being singletons. This record comes from a study of a mutant IDH1 vaccine in newly diagnosed glioma. Study overall: With temozolomide cycles, or 4-6 weeks after radiotherapy alone, vaccination was started. The therapy given earlier, which was standard therapy, consisted of radiotherapy, temozolomide, or both, and most of the patients received both.

This CDR3 has 14 residues. With 4 bases clipped from V and 5 bases from J, the junction kept 4 bases outside the gene matches. CDR1 and CDR2 (germline): LNHDA, SQIVND (reference sequence). This chain uses TRBV19 with TRBJ1-1, with 10 nucleotides matching TRBD1. The TCR sequence derives from a woman between 50 and 59 years old with glioma. Here the sequenced sample was PBMCs, taken from a glioma patient whose treatment included an IDH1 peptide vaccine. The CDR3 sequence is CASSTGDRGTEAFF. The CDR3 nucleotides read TGTGCCAGTAGTACCGGGGACAGGGGAACTGAAGCTTTCTTT. The full variable domain, with the rest looked up from reference TRBV19 and TRBJ1-1, is DGGITQSPKYLFRKEGQNVTLSCEQNLNHDAMYWYRQDPGQGLRLIYYSQIVNDFQKGDIAEGYSVSREKKESFPLTVTSAQKNPTAFYLCASSTGDRGTEAFFGQGTRLTVV.